A selection of T cell receptor beta chains follows, all from one sample in a study of blood T cell repertoires in COVID-19. Clones were read by immunoSEQ multiplex PCR, and TCRdb kept only the in-frame ones, dropping some. The data contain approximately 220,000 clones, less than 90% of them singletons. Material: peripheral blood. The receptor source for this set is a woman between 45 and 65 years old with acute or convalescent COVID-19. The CDR3 runs from the conserved cysteine through the conserved F or W. D genes are given only for firm matches. Only some rows state a clone size, as once, few, many or a class for expanded clones.

len,j_gene,d_gene,v_gene,abundance,CDR3aa,CDR3nt
13,TRBJ1-1,NA,TRBV11-2,NA,CASSPDGGTEAFF,TGTGCCAGCAGCCCTGACGGGGGCACTGAAGCTTTCTTT
17,TRBJ1-2,TRBD1,TRBV2,NA,CASREMTGGDLAYGYTF,TGTGCCAGCAGAGAGATGACAGGGGGTGATCTAGCCTATGGCTACACCTTC
15,TRBJ1-3,TRBD1,TRBV5-1,NA,CASSKGQGARNTIYF,TGCGCCAGCAGCAAGGGACAGGGGGCGAGGAACACCATATATTTT
11,TRBJ1-4,NA,TRBV20-1,few,CRGGTGEKLFF,TGCAGGGGCGGGACGGGTGAAAAACTGTTTTTT
17,TRBJ1-3,NA,TRBV4-1,NA,CASSQVPPTSRGNTIYF,TGCGCCAGCAGCCAAGTCCCCCCAACCTCTAGGGGAAACACCATATATTTT
15,TRBJ2-3,NA,TRBV20-1,NA,CSASGFRSSTDTQYF,TGCAGTGCTAGTGGGTTCCGGAGTAGCACAGATACGCAGTATTTT
12,TRBJ2-1,TRBD1,TRBV5-1,NA,CASKTGVAEQFF,TGCGCCAGCAAAACAGGGGTTGCTGAGCAGTTCTTC
15,TRBJ1-4,NA,TRBV5-4,NA,CASTHKGGPNEKLFF,TGTGCCAGCACTCACAAAGGAGGGCCTAATGAAAAACTGTTTTTT
16,TRBJ2-3,TRBD2,TRBV7-6,NA,CASSLGASGDTDTQYF,TGTGCCAGCAGCTTAGGGGCTAGCGGGGACACAGATACGCAGTATTTT
16,TRBJ2-2,NA,TRBV5-8,NA,CASSPSGRQNTGELFF,TGTGCCAGCAGCCCCTCGGGGAGGCAGAACACCGGGGAGCTGTTTTTT
14,TRBJ2-7,TRBD1,TRBV18,NA,CASSSRTGADEQYF,TGTGCCAGCTCATCCCGGACAGGGGCAGACGAGCAGTACTTC
16,TRBJ1-1,TRBD1,TRBV11-3,NA,CASSLEAGGLGTEAFF,TGTGCCAGCAGCTTAGAGGCAGGGGGATTGGGCACTGAAGCTTTCTTT
17,TRBJ2-7,NA,TRBV5-5,NA,CASSLEAQGYPSYEQYF,TGTGCCAGCAGCTTGGAAGCTCAGGGCTACCCCTCCTACGAGCAGTACTTC
15,TRBJ2-5,TRBD1,TRBV2,NA,CASSQLRQGRETQYF,TGTGCCAGCAGTCAGTTGCGACAGGGGCGAGAGACCCAGTACTTC
16,TRBJ2-2,TRBD2,TRBV19,NA,CASSVSSGNIPGELFF,TGTGCCAGTAGTGTCTCTAGCGGGAATATCCCCGGGGAGCTGTTTTTT
14,TRBJ2-7,TRBD1,TRBV9,few,CASSVAPGQGEQYF,TGTGCCAGCAGCGTAGCCCCCGGACAGGGCGAGCAGTACTTC
17,TRBJ1-1,NA,TRBV5-1,NA,CASSLGTDTQLDTEAFF,TGCGCCAGCAGCTTGGGGACGGACACGCAACTCGACACTGAAGCTTTCTTT
13,TRBJ2-1,NA,TRBV11-3,NA,CASSLTGENEQFF,TGTGCCAGCAGCTTAACCGGGGAGAATGAGCAGTTCTTC
14,TRBJ1-3,TRBD1,TRBV6-2/TRBV6-3,NA,CASSEGGSGNTIYF,TGTGCCAGCAGCGAAGGGGGCTCGGGAAACACCATATATTTT
18,TRBJ1-1,TRBD1,TRBV15,NA,CATSRSYRQGSGVSEAFF,TGTGCCACCAGCAGATCGTATAGACAGGGCTCGGGGGTATCTGAAGCTTTCTTT
16,TRBJ1-1,NA,TRBV6-5,NA,CASSYSYLGESTEAFF,TGTGCCAGCAGTTACTCGTATCTGGGCGAGAGCACTGAAGCTTTCTTT
14,TRBJ1-1,TRBD1,TRBV6-1,NA,CASSDTGGHTEAFF,TGTGCCAGCAGTGATACAGGGGGCCACACTGAAGCTTTCTTT
13,TRBJ2-7,TRBD2,TRBV19,NA,CACGLAGAREQYF,TGTGCCTGCGGACTAGCGGGGGCGCGTGAGCAGTACTTC
15,TRBJ1-6,NA,TRBV11-2,NA,CASSLNQGQGSPLHF,TGTGCCAGCAGCTTAAATCAGGGCCAGGGCTCACCCCTCCACTTT
14,TRBJ2-7,TRBD1,TRBV7-2,NA,CASSFGTGSIEQYF,TGTGCCAGCAGCTTCGGGACAGGGAGTATCGAGCAGTACTTC
17,TRBJ2-2,TRBD2,TRBV6-2/TRBV6-3,NA,CASSYPDWGGGTGELFF,TGTGCCAGCAGTTACCCGGACTGGGGGGGAGGCACCGGGGAGCTGTTTTTT
15,TRBJ1-3,NA,TRBV11-3,NA,CASSLFGSSGNTIYF,TGTGCCAGCAGCTTATTTGGGAGCTCTGGAAACACCATATATTTT